This TCR beta chain originates from a study of vaccination effects on CD4 cells after COVID-19. On this clone: Its antigen is as yet unknown.

Clones were sequenced by immunoSEQ multiplex PCR, and TCRdb holds only the in-frame ones, with some missing. The sample lists approximately 30,000 clones, about 80% occurring once. In the ViraFEST assay, antigen-specific CD4+ clonotypes were identified by expansion after peptide-pool stimulation. With roughly 10 days of culture completed, CD4+ T cells were isolated. BNT162b2 vaccine or mRNA-1273 vaccine was given to participants in two doses. This CDR3 has 13 residues. Trimming removed 1 base from V and 2 bases from J, with 5 bases in between. In germline, CDR1 is LGHDT, CDR2 YNNKEL (reference sequence).

The clonotype was recovered from a human donor who received a COVID-19 vaccine. Some clones in this sample may be carry-over from other donors' samples. The chain couples TRBV3-1 (or the pseudogene TRBV3-2) to TRBJ2-5; D is uncertain. The sample consisted of CD4+ T cells from PBMCs cultured with HCoV-NL63 spike peptides, taken after COVID-19 vaccination. The CDR3 sequence: CASSQVAQETQYF. CDR3 nucleotide sequence: TGTGCCAGCAGCCAAGTTGCACAAGAGACCCAGTACTTC.